The 10 T cell receptor beta chains reported below all come from one sample, sequenced in a study of T cell changes during pregnancy in multiple sclerosis. The table came from immunoSEQ multiplex PCR; TCRdb's copy has only in-frame clones and leaves some out. The table has approximately 52,000 clones, 92% seen once. The sequencing used CD4+ T cells from peripheral blood mononuclear cells, collected in the second trimester of pregnancy. The origin of the receptors is a female donor in good health, enrolled as a control in a pregnancy study.

This clone was counted once. The genes are TRBV7-6 and TRBJ2-7, with TRBD2 matching over 7 bases. V trimming: 5 bases; J trimming: 7 bases; junction bases outside the gene matches: 11. CDR3 length: 14 amino acids. CDR1 and CDR2 from the germline V gene are SGHVS and FNYEAQ. The CDR3 reads CASSPKVGGDEQYF. CDR3 nucleotide sequence: TGTGCCAGCAGCCCAAAGGTTGGGGGGGATGAGCAGTACTTC.

This chain's CDR3 is CASSLAGGWDTQYF. The DNA of the CDR3 is TGTGCCAGCAGTTTAGCGGGAGGTTGGGATACGCAGTATTTT. The chain carries TRBV28 and TRBJ2-3; TRBD2 matches at 8 bases. Germline V gives CDR1 MDHEN, CDR2 SYDVKM. The J segment lost 6 bases and the V segment lost 2 bases, leaving 4 bases of the junction unmatched. This CDR3 is 14 amino acids long.

This sequence joins TRBV4-3 and TRBJ2-2, with D possibly matching TRBD2 (7 bases). Germline V lookup: CDR1 LGHNA, CDR2 YSLEER. Trimming stripped 0 bases from V and 4 bases from J, with 15 bases between. The CDR3 covers 17 residues. This CDR3 is CASSQDLGAGVTGELFF. CDR3 sequence (DNA): TGCGCCAGCAGCCAAGATTTGGGGGCGGGAGTCACCGGGGAGCTGTTTTTT.

The chain couples TRBV6-4 to TRBJ2-3, with D possibly being TRBD1 (7 bases). This CDR3 comprises 14 residues. Trimming left V 4 bases short and J 0 bases short, with 8 bases between. In germline, CDR1 is MRHNA, CDR2 SNTAGT. CDR3 loop: CASSAGGSTDTQYF. As DNA, the CDR3 is TGTGCCAGCAGTGCAGGGGGGAGCACAGATACGCAGTATTTT.

The chain carries TRBV5-4 and TRBJ2-1, with 8 bases aligning to TRBD1. Unmatched junction bases numbered 3, after V lost 4 bases and J lost 12 bases. Germline V lookup: CDR1 SGHNT, CDR2 YYREEE (reference sequence). The CDR3 extends over 11 amino acids. CDR3 DNA sequence: TGTGCCAGCAGCGGTACAGGGGGGCAGTTCTTC. Its protein is CASSGTGGQFF.

V gene TRBV20-1 combines with J gene TRBJ1-1; D remains ambiguous. The germline gives CDR1 DFQATT, CDR2 SNEGSKA (reference sequence). Trimming stripped 5 bases from V and 6 bases from J, with 7 bases between. CDR3 length equals 10 residues. The CDR3 reads CSAWGAEAFF. The CDR3 region has the DNA TGCAGTGCTTGGGGAGCTGAAGCTTTCTTT.

The CDR3 nucleotides read TGTGCCAGCAGCTTAGAACGGGGAGCTGAGCAGTTCTTC. It encodes CASSLERGAEQFF. The V and J genes are TRBV11-2 and TRBJ2-1; possibly TRBD2 for D (5 bases). This CDR3 has 13 amino acids. V lost 0 bases and J 9 bases, leaving 9 bases between the germline ends. The germline gives CDR1 SGHAT, CDR2 FQNNGV.

V and J are TRBV27 and TRBJ1-1, with D tentatively TRBD1 (5 bases). Trimming removed 5 bases from V and 1 base from J, with 11 bases in between. Germline CDR1 and CDR2: MNHEY and SMNVEV (reference sequence). The CDR3 extends over 14 amino acids. The DNA for the CDR3 is TGTGCCAGCAGTAGGGGACTGACGAACACTGAAGCTTTCTTT. It translates to CASSRGLTNTEAFF.

This chain links TRBV2 with TRBJ2-1; 7 bases agree with TRBD1. Germline V gene sequence: CDR1 SNHLY, CDR2 FYNNEI. The CDR3 spans 14 residues. The V and J ends lost 1 base and 8 bases, in that order; junction bases with no gene match: 5. CDR3 in amino acids: CASSEGTGKDEQFF. CDR3 DNA: TGTGCCAGCAGTGAAGGGACAGGCAAGGATGAGCAGTTCTTC.

The gene calls are TRBV5-4 and TRBJ1-1, with a weak D call TRBD1 (5 bases). There are 14 residues in the CDR3. The V gene's germline CDR1 is SGHNT and CDR2 YYREEE (reference sequence). V shed 2 bases and J shed 4 bases, with 12 bases lying between them. Here the CDR3 DNA reads TGTGCCAGCAGCTTAACTGGGCAGGGCACTGAAGCTTTCTTT. It codes for CASSLTGQGTEAFF.